The present TCR beta chain was sequenced within a study of blood T cell repertoires in COVID-19. Trimming removed 2 bases at V and 5 bases at J, with 10 bases between. The CDR3 length is 14 residues. Germline V gene sequence: CDR1 MNHEY, CDR2 SVGEGT. In the source study's methods: Quantification of nucleated cells was approximated via reference gene primer amplification. Produced via immunoSEQ multiplex PCR; TCRdb's table is partial and in-frame only. V and J calls plus clone size are reproduced from that table; the DNA served to infer D and trimming. The sample holds some 270,000 clones, 80% to 85% seen once.

This sequence joins TRBV6-2 or TRBV6-3 and TRBJ1-5; D is undetermined. The TCR sequence derives from an older person with COVID-19, enrolled during active disease. Sequenced material: peripheral blood. The DNA for the CDR3 is TGTGCCAGCAGTTACGCGGGGAGCTATCAGCCCCAGCATTTT. This encodes CASSYAGSYQPQHF.